This note documents a single TCR beta chain sequence. An end of the junction differs from the germline gene, which may be a read error. Assay used: immunoSEQ multiplex PCR; TCRdb lists only in-frame clones, some missing. The repertoire has under 80,000 clones, 60% to 80% of them found once; the top ten carry 9.5% to 15%. This CDR3 is 14 amino acids long. Germline V lookup: CDR1 SGHVS, CDR2 FQNEAQ. These data come from a study of blood T cell repertoires in COVID-19. Across the whole study: Some COVID-19 samples were acute and others convalescent; all came from the United States, Italy and Spain. PBMCs, B-cell-depleted T cells, or T cells were the source of the cDNA or gDNA that made up the material.

The V gene is TRBV7-8, the J gene TRBJ2-1; TRBD2 is a possible D gene (6 bases). Sequencing was performed on peripheral blood. This TCR was recovered from a human donor in a cohort sampled during active COVID-19. The CDR3 spells CASTFRDSFNEQFF. The DNA of the CDR3 is TGTGCCAGCACCTTCCGGGACTCCTTCAATGAGCAGTTCTTC.